These 21 T cell receptor beta chains originate from one sample sequenced in a study of blood T cell repertoires in COVID-19. This table comes from immunoSEQ multiplex PCR, and its TCRdb copy is limited to in-frame clones, with some not included. The data show more than 250,000 clones, with around 90% seen just once and less than 2% held by the top ten. The sample comprised PBMCs or T cells enriched from blood (not recorded which). The receptors were sampled from a woman between 18 and 29 years old with acute COVID-19.

The chain links TRBV21-1 to TRBJ2-7; the DNA was not used to check the table's D call, TRBD1. TRBV21-1 is a pseudogene. This CDR3 region has 18 residues. The CDR3 coding sequence is TGTGCCAGCAGCAAATACCCCGGCGAGACAGGGGACCCCTCCGAGCAGTACTTC. Its translation is CASSKYPGETGDPSEQYF.

This clone was seen a single time. V and J are TRBV5-4 and TRBJ2-7, with 7 nucleotides matching TRBD2. CDR3 size: 17 residues. Trimming took 0 bases from V and 0 from J; bases not matched to a gene: 9. The germline gives CDR1 SGHNT, CDR2 YYREEE (reference sequence). The DNA for the CDR3 is TGTGCCAGCAGCTTGGCCGAGGGCGGGAGAAGCTCCTACGAGCAGTACTTC. This sequence encodes CASSLAEGGRSSYEQYF.

This chain joins TRBV7-2 and TRBJ1-5; a weak D match, TRBD1 (6 bases). V lost 5 bases and J lost 0, with 14 bases in between. CDR3 length equals 16 residues. Germline V gene sequence: CDR1 SGHTA, CDR2 FQGNSA. CDR3 nucleotide sequence: TGTGCCAGCAGCCTATCCGGGACACTTAGCAATCAGCCCCAGCATTTT. This translates into CASSLSGTLSNQPQHF.

The genes are TRBV4-3 and TRBJ1-3, with D uncertain. V lost 0 bases and J lost 3, with 9 bases in between. This CDR3 has 15 residues. Germline CDR1 LGHNA, CDR2 YSLEER. CDR3: CASSQERTFGNTIYF. For the CDR3, the DNA is TGCGCCAGCAGCCAAGAGAGGACTTTTGGAAACACCATATATTTT.

CDR3 protein: CASKRRNEQLEQYF. DNA of the CDR3: TGCGCCAGCAAGCGGAGAAATGAACAACTCGAGCAGTACTTC. This chain uses TRBV5-1 with TRBJ2-7; D perhaps matches TRBD2 (5 bases). Germline V gene data show CDR1 as SGHRS and CDR2 as YFSETQ. The CDR3 contains 14 residues. V lost 6 bases and J lost 6, with 19 bases in between.

V is TRBV15 and J is TRBJ2-1, with 10 nucleotides matching TRBD2. The J segment lost 0 bases and the V segment lost 0 bases, leaving 14 bases of the junction unmatched. The germline V gene has CDR1 LNHNV and CDR2 YYDKDF (reference sequence). The CDR3 spans 21 residues. The CDR3 region is CATSRDQGLANTRSSYNEQFF. DNA of the CDR3: TGTGCCACCAGCAGAGATCAGGGACTAGCGAACACCAGGAGCTCCTACAATGAGCAGTTCTTC.

The chain joins TRBV4-2 to TRBJ2-7; TRBD2 is a possible D gene (6 bases). The germline V gene has CDR1 LGHNA and CDR2 YNFKEQ. Trimming took 0 bases from V and 6 from J, leaving 12 bases between them. The CDR3 has 14 residues. DNA for the CDR3: TGTGCCAGCAGCCAAGATATTACTAGCCGCGAGCAGTACTTC. Translating gives CASSQDITSREQYF.

This rearrangement joins TRBV11-2 to TRBJ2-1; unclear D gene. Trimming left V 3 bases short and J 5 bases short, with 5 bases between. Germline V gives CDR1 SGHAT, CDR2 FQNNGV. The CDR3 is 12 amino acids. CDR3 in amino acids: CASSFSNNEQFF. The CDR3 region has the DNA TGTGCCAGCAGCTTTAGCAACAATGAGCAGTTCTTC.

This chain connects TRBV30 to TRBJ2-1, with a weak D call TRBD1 (6 bases). Germline V gene sequence: CDR1 GTSNPN, CDR2 SVGIG (reference sequence). This CDR3 region has 15 residues. Trimming left V 0 bases short and J 7 bases short, with 16 bases between. CDR3 region: CAWSVLAGVRNEQFF. The CDR3 DNA follows: TGTGCCTGGAGTGTATTGGCAGGGGTCAGGAATGAGCAGTTCTTC. Full variable domain (outside the CDR3, taken from reference TRBV30 and TRBJ2-1): SQTIHQWPATLVQPVGSPLSLECTVEGTSNPNLYWYRQAAGRGLQLLFYSVGIGQISSEVPQNLSASRPQDRQFILSSKKLLLSDSGFYLCAWSVLAGVRNEQFFGPGTRLTVL.

This clone was seen only once. The rearrangement links TRBV11-3 to TRBJ2-5; TRBD2 might be the D (6 bases). Trimming removed 4 bases from V and 0 bases from J, with 12 bases in between. The CDR3 is 15 amino acids. Germline values: CDR1 SGHNT, CDR2 YENEEA. CDR3 in amino acids: CASSYGGGYQETQYF. The DNA for the CDR3 is TGTGCCAGCAGCTACGGAGGAGGGTACCAAGAGACCCAGTACTTC.

V usage is TRBV29-1 and J usage is TRBJ2-7, with TRBD1 as a possible D gene (5 bases). V lost 0 bases and J lost 2, with 8 bases in between. The CDR3 covers 13 residues. Germline V gives CDR1 SQVTM, CDR2 ANQGSEA. CDR3 DNA sequence: TGCAGCGTTGAAGATCCAGGGACCTACGAGCAGTACTTC. It yields the protein CSVEDPGTYEQYF.

V and J are TRBV28 and TRBJ1-4; D ambiguous. CDR3 size: 14 residues. Trimming took 5 bases from V and 7 from J, leaving 14 bases between them. The germline gives CDR1 MDHEN, CDR2 SYDVKM. CDR3 sequence: CASSPMSGFEKLFF. The CDR3 DNA sequence: TGTGCCAGCAGTCCCATGTCGGGGTTTGAAAAACTGTTTTTT.

This chain joins TRBV7-9 and TRBJ2-3, with 8 bases aligning to TRBD2. The V and J ends lost 5 bases and 6 bases, in that order; junction bases with no gene match: 13. The CDR3 has 16 residues. Germline CDR1 SEHNR, CDR2 FQNEAQ (reference sequence). The CDR3 here is CASSVTSGGGPDTQYF. The CDR3 DNA sequence: TGTGCCAGCAGCGTCACTAGCGGTGGGGGTCCCGATACGCAGTATTTT.

V is TRBV15 and J is TRBJ2-5; unclear D gene. Germline loops: CDR1 LNHNV, CDR2 YYDKDF (reference sequence). The CDR3 covers 13 residues. The germline V and J ends were trimmed by 2 bases and 2 bases, with 6 bases remaining between them. This CDR3 is CATSRPPQETQYF. Here the CDR3 DNA reads TGTGCCACCAGCAGACCTCCGCAAGAGACCCAGTACTTC.

The CDR3 DNA follows: TGTGCCAGCAGTTTTTATCTTGCGGGACAGTCGAACACCGGGGAGCTGTTTTTT. This codes for CASSFYLAGQSNTGELFF. The rearrangement links TRBV28 to TRBJ2-2; weak D call: TRBD1 (7 bases). The CDR3 has 18 amino acids. Germline CDR1 MDHEN, CDR2 SYDVKM. Trimming left V 3 bases short and J 0 bases short, with 17 bases between.

The chain has TRBV6-6 and TRBJ2-6, with 10 bases fitting TRBD1. The CDR3 is 20 amino acids. Germline V gene data show CDR1 as MNHNY and CDR2 as SVGAGI (reference sequence). V was clipped by 7 bases and J by 0 bases; unmatched bases: 15. DNA of the CDR3: TGTGCCAGCAATCGACAGGGGGCCGAGCTAGGGCTCTCTGGGGCCAACGTCCTGACTTTC. Residues: CASNRQGAELGLSGANVLTF.

J is TRBJ1-2 and V is TRBV12-5; D remains ambiguous. Germline values: CDR1 LGHNT, CDR2 FRNRAP. CDR3 size: 12 residues. Trimming stripped 3 bases from V and 4 bases from J, with 6 bases between. The CDR3, as DNA: TGTGCTAGTGGTTTCTTCGGCTATGGCTACACCTTC. It encodes CASGFFGYGYTF.

The chain has TRBV6-5 and TRBJ2-7, with a possible D match to TRBD2 (6 bases). This CDR3 contains 13 residues. V lost 5 bases and J lost 5, with 13 bases in between. CDR1 is MNHEY, CDR2 SVGAGI, per germline. As DNA, the CDR3 is TGTGCCAGCAGTCGGCTAGCGCGCGACGAGCAGTACTTC. Translation: CASSRLARDEQYF.

The rearrangement links TRBV30 to TRBJ1-1; D may be TRBD1 (5 bases). The CDR3 spans 14 residues. Trimming shortened V by 0 bases and J by 1 base, and 9 bases separated the two germline ends. Germline-derived CDR1 and CDR2 are GTSNPN and SVGIG (reference sequence). The CDR3 nucleotides read TGTGCCTGGAGTGTACGGGGGGGGAACACTGAAGCTTTCTTT. This codes for CAWSVRGGNTEAFF.

The J gene is TRBJ2-1, the V gene TRBV30; D unclear. Deletions cut 2 bases from V and 7 bases from J, with 12 bases between. The CDR3 is made up of 13 amino acids. Germline CDR1 is GTSNPN and CDR2 is SVGIG (reference sequence). The CDR3 protein is CAWSRRPRNEQFF. As DNA, the CDR3 is TGTGCCTGGAGTAGGAGACCGCGAAATGAGCAGTTCTTC.

This clone was counted a few times. The chain combines TRBV6-4 with TRBJ2-1, with D uncertain. Germline values: CDR1 MRHNA, CDR2 SNTAGT. Trimming shortened V by 7 bases and J by 2 bases, and 12 bases separated the two germline ends. The CDR3 has 14 residues. The chain's CDR3 is CASNGSEAYNEQFF. The DNA of the CDR3 is TGTGCCAGCAACGGGTCAGAGGCCTACAATGAGCAGTTCTTC.